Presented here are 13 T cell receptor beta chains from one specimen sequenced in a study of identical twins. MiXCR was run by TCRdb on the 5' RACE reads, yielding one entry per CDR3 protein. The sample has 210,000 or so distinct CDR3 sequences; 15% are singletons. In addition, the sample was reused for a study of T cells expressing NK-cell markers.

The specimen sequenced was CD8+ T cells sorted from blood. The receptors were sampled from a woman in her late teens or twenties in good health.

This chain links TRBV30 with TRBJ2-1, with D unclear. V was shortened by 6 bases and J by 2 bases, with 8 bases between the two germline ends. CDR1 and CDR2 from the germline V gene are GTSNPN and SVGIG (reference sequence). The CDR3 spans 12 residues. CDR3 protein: CACQYPYNEQFF. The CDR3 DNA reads TGTGCCTGCCAGTACCCCTACAATGAGCAGTTCTTC. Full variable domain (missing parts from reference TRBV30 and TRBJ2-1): SQTIHQWPATLVQPVGSPLSLECTVEGTSNPNLYWYRQAAGRGLQLLFYSVGIGQISSEVPQNLSASRPQDRQFILSSKKLLLSDSGFYLCACQYPYNEQFFGPGTRLTVL.

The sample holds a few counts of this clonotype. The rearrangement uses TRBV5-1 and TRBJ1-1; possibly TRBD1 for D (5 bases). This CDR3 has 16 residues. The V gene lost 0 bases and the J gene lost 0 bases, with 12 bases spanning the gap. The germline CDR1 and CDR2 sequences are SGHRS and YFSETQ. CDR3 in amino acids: CASSLAPDSMNTEAFF. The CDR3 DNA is TGCGCCAGCAGCTTGGCCCCCGACAGCATGAACACTGAAGCTTTCTTT.

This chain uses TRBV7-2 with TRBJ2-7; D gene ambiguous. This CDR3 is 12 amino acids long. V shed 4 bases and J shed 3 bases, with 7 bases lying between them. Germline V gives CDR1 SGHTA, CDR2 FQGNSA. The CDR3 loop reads CASSSRLYEQYF. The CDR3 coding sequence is TGTGCCAGCAGCTCCCGTCTCTACGAGCAGTACTTC.

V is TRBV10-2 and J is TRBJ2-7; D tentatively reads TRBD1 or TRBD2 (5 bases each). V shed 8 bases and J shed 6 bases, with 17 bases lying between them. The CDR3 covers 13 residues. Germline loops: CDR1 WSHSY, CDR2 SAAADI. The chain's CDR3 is CASGTPTPLEQYF. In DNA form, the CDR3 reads TGCGCCAGCGGGACCCCCACACCCCTCGAGCAGTACTTC.

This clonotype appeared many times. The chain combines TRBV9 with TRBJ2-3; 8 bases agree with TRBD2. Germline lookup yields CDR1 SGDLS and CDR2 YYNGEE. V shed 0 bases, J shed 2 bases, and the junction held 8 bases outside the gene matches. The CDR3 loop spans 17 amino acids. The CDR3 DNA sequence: TGTGCCAGCAGCGTAGATGGAAGTAGCGGGGTCACAGATACGCAGTATTTT. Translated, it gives CASSVDGSSGVTDTQYF.

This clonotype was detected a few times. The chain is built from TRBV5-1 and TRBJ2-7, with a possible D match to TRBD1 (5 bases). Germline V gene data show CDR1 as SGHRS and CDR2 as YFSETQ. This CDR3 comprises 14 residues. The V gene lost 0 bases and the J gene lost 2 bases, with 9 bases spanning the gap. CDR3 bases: TGCGCCAGCAGCTTGGCCTCAGGGCCCTACGAGCAGTACTTC. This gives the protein CASSLASGPYEQYF.

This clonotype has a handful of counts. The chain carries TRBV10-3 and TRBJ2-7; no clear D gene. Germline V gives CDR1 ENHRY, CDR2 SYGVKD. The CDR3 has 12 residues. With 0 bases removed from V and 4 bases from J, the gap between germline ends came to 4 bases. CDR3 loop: CAISESSYEQYF. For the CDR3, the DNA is TGTGCCATCAGTGAGTCCAGTTACGAGCAGTACTTC.

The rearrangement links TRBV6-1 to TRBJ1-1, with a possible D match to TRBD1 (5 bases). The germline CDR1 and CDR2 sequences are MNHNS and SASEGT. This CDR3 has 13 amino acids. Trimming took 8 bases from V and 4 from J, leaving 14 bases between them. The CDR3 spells CASVDTGATEAFF. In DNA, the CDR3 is TGTGCCAGCGTGGACACCGGCGCCACTGAAGCTTTCTTT.

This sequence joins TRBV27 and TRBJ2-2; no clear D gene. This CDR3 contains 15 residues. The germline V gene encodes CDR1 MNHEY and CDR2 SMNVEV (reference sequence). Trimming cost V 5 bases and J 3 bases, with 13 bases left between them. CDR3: CASSPSRPDTGELFF. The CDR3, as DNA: TGTGCCAGCAGTCCCAGTCGGCCGGACACCGGGGAGCTGTTTTTT.

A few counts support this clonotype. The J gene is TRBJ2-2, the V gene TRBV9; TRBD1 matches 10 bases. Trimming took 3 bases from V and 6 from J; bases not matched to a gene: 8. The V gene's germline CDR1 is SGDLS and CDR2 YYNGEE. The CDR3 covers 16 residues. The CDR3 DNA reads TGTGCCAGCAGCGGTCCGGGACAGGGGAGTTCCGGGGAGCTGTTTTTT. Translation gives CASSGPGQGSSGELFF.

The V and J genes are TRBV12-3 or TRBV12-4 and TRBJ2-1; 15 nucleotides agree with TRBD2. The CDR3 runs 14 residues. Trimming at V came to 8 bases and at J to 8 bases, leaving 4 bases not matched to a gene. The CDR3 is CASLGLAGGDEQFF. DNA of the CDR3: TGTGCCAGCCTGGGACTAGCGGGAGGTGATGAGCAGTTCTTC.

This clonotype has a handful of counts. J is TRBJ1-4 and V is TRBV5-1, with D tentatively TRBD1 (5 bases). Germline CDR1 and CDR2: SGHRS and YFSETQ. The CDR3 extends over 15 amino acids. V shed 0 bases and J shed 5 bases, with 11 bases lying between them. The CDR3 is CASSLEGQSNEKLFF. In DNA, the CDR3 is TGCGCCAGCAGCTTGGAGGGGCAATCGAATGAAAAACTGTTTTTT.

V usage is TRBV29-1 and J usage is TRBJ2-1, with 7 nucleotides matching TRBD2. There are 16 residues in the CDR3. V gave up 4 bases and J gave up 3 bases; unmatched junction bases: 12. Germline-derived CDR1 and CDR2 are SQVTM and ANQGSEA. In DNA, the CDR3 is TGCAGCGTTGTCTGGGGCGGGGGTAGTCACTACAATGAGCAGTTCTTC. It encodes CSVVWGGGSHYNEQFF.